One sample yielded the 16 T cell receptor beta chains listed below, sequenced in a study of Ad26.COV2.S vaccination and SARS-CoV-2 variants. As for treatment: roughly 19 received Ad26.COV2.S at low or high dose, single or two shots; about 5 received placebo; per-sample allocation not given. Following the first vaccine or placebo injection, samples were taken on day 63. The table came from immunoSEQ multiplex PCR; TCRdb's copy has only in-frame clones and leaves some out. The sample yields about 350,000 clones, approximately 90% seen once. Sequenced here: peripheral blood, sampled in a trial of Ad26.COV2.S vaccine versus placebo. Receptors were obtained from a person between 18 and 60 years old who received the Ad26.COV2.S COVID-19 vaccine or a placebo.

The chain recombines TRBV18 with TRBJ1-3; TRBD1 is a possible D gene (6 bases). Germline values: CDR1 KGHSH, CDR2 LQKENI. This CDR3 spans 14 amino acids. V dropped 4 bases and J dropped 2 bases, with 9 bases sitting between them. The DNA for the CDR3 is TGTGCCAGCTCACGGGGGCAGGCTGGAAACACCATATATTTT. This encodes CASSRGQAGNTIYF. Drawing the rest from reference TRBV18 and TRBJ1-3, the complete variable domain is NAGVMQNPRHLVRRRGQEARLRCSPMKGHSHVYWYRQLPEEGLKFMVYLQKENIIDESGMPKERFSAEFPKEGPSILRIQQVVRGDSAAYFCASSRGQAGNTIYFGEGSWLTVV.

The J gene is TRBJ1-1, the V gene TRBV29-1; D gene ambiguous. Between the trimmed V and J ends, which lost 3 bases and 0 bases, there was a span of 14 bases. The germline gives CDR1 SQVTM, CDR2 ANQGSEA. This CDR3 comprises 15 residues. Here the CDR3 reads CSVEEFWVVNTEAFF. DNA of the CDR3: TGCAGCGTTGAGGAGTTCTGGGTCGTGAACACTGAAGCTTTCTTT. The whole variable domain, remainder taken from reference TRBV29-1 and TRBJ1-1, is SAVISQKPSRDICQRGTSLTIQCQVDSQVTMMFWYRQQPGQSLTLIATANQGSEATYESGFVIDKFPISRPNLTFSTLTVSNMSPEDSSIYLCSVEEFWVVNTEAFFGQGTRLTVV.

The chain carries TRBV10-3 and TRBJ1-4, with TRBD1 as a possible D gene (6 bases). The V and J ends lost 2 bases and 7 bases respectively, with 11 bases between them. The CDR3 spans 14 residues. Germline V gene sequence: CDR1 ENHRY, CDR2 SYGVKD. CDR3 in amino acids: CAISEGQGSEKLFF. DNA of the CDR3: TGTGCCATCAGTGAGGGGCAGGGGAGTGAAAAACTGTTTTTT.

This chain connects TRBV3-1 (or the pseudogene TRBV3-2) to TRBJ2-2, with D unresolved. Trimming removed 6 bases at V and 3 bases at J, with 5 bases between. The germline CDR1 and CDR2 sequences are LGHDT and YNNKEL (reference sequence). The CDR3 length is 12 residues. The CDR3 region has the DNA TGTGCCAGCAGTGCTCACACCGGGGAGCTGTTTTTT. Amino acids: CASSAHTGELFF.

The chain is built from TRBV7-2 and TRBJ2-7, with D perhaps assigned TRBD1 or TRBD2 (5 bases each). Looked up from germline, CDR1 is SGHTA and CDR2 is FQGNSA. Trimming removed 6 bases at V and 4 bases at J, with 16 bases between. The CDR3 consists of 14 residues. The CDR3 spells CASRNLGTAYEQYF. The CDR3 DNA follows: TGTGCCAGCAGGAACCTCGGGACGGCGTACGAGCAGTACTTC.

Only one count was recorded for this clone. DNA of the CDR3: TGTGCCAGCAGCCCACGGAGGGCCAATGAAAAACTGTTTTTT. Translating it yields CASSPRRANEKLFF. V and J are TRBV7-3 and TRBJ1-4; no clear D. This CDR3 spans 14 amino acids. Germline CDR1 and CDR2: SGHTA and FQGTGA. V lost 5 bases, J lost 5 bases, and 12 bases lay in between.

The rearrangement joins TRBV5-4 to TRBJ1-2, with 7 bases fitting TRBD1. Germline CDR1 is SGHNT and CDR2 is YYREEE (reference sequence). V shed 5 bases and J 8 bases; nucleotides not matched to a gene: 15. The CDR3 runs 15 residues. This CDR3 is CASRQINRGTLGYTF. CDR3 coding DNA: TGTGCCAGCAGGCAGATTAACAGGGGAACTCTCGGCTACACCTTC.

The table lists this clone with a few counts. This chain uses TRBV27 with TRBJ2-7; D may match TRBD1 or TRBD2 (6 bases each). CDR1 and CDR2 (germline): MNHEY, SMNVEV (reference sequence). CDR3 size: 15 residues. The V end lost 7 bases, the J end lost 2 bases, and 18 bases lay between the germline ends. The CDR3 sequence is CASIAAGGDTYEQYF. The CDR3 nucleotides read TGTGCCAGCATAGCGGCCGGAGGGGACACCTACGAGCAGTACTTC.

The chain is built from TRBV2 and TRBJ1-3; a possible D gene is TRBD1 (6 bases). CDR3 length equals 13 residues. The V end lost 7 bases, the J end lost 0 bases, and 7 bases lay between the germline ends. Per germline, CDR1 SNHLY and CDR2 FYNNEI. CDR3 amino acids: CASKGGSGNTIYF. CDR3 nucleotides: TGTGCCAGCAAGGGGGGCTCTGGAAACACCATATATTTT.

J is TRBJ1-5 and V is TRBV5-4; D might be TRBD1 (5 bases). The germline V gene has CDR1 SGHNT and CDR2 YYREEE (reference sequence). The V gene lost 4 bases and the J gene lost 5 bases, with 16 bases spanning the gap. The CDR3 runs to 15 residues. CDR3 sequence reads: CASSLGGFLDQPQHF. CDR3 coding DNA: TGTGCCAGCAGCCTGGGGGGGTTTCTGGATCAGCCCCAGCATTTT.

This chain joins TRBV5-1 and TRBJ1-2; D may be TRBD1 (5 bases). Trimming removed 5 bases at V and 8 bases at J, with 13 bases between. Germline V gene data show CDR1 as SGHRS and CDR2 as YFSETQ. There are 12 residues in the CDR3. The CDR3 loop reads CASSPGLMGYTF. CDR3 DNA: TGCGCCAGCAGTCCAGGGCTTATGGGCTACACCTTC.

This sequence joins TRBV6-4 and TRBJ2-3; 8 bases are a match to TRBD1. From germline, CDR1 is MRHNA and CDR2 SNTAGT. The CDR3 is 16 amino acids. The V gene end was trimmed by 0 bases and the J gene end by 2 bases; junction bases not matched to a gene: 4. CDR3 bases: TGTGCCAGCAGTGACTCAACAGGGGGTTCCACAGATACGCAGTATTTT. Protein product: CASSDSTGGSTDTQYF.

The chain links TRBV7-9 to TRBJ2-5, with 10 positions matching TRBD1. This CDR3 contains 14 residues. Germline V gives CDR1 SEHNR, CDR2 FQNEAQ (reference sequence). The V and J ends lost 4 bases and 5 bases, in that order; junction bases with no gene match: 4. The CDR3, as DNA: TGTGCCAGCAGCTCCGGACAGGGGGGTGAGACCCAGTACTTC. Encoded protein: CASSSGQGGETQYF.

CDR3 DNA: TGTGCCACCAGCAGAGGAGGGGGCGCGGGTGAAAAACTGTTTTTT. Translating gives CATSRGGGAGEKLFF. The chain employs TRBV15 and TRBJ1-4; 7 bases align to TRBD1. The CDR3 is made up of 15 amino acids. Germline V gives CDR1 LNHNV, CDR2 YYDKDF (reference sequence). V gave up 1 base and J gave up 7 bases; unmatched junction bases: 6. Drawing the rest from reference TRBV15 and TRBJ1-4, the complete variable domain is DAMVIQNPRYQVTQFGKPVTLSCSQTLNHNVMYWYQQKSSQAPKLLFHYYDKDFNNEADTPDNFQSRRPNTSFCFLDIRSPGLGDTAMYLCATSRGGGAGEKLFFGSGTQLSVL.

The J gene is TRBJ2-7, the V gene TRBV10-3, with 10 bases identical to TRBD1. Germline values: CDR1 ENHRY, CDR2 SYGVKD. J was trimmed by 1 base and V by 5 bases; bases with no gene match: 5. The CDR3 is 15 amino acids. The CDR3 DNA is TGTGCCATCAGTTCCGGGACAGGGGTATCCTACGAGCAGTACTTC. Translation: CAISSGTGVSYEQYF.

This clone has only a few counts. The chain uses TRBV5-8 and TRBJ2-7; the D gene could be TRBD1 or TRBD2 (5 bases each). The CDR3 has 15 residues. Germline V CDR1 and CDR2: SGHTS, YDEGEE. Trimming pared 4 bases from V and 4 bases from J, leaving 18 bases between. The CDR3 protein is CASSQGTRRSYEQYF. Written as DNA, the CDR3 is TGTGCCAGCAGCCAAGGGACCCGAAGATCATACGAGCAGTACTTC.